These T cell receptor beta chains were read from a single sample in a study of cytomegalovirus exposure and HLA in healthy donors. Profiled with immunoSEQ multiplex PCR; TCRdb holds only in-frame clones, not every one. The table lists approximately 150,000 clones, 70% to 80% of them singletons. Sequenced sample: PBMCs. These receptors came from a man aged 30 to 39 in good health and CMV-seropositive. Both conserved end residues are part of each CDR3. Each record gives: J gene, V gene, CDR3 protein.

j_call: TRBJ2-3; v_call: TRBV15; cdr3_aa: CATSRPRDTQYF
j_call: TRBJ2-1; v_call: TRBV9; cdr3_aa: CASSEGLAGGTEQFF
j_call: TRBJ2-7; v_call: TRBV7-6; cdr3_aa: CASSLALPGGHEQYF
j_call: TRBJ1-1; v_call: TRBV15; cdr3_aa: CATTPGSTGRNTEAFF
j_call: TRBJ1-5; v_call: TRBV11-2; cdr3_aa: CASSLRGDQPQHF
j_call: TRBJ2-7; v_call: TRBV5-1; cdr3_aa: CASSPSGLAGGEEQYF
j_call: TRBJ2-7; v_call: TRBV6-5; cdr3_aa: CASSYGQGAGEQYF
j_call: TRBJ2-7; v_call: TRBV5-5; cdr3_aa: CASSLGSVGYLGEQYF
j_call: TRBJ2-1; v_call: TRBV27; cdr3_aa: CASLPTGGERYNEQFF
j_call: TRBJ2-1; v_call: TRBV7-7; cdr3_aa: CASSLSGGEYNEQFF
j_call: TRBJ2-1; v_call: TRBV15; cdr3_aa: CATSRELLPGTPYNEQFF
j_call: TRBJ2-3; v_call: TRBV25-1; cdr3_aa: CASSEDLAGGPTDTQYF
j_call: TRBJ2-3; v_call: TRBV2; cdr3_aa: CASSVRVAATDTQYF
j_call: TRBJ1-1; v_call: TRBV28; cdr3_aa: CASSLQGVSAAFF
j_call: TRBJ1-6; v_call: TRBV5-1; cdr3_aa: CASSFQGPYNSPLHF
j_call: TRBJ2-1; v_call: TRBV5-6; cdr3_aa: CASRGQGLSYNEQFF
j_call: TRBJ2-7; v_call: TRBV23-1; cdr3_aa: CASSQWDSRQYF
j_call: NA; v_call: TRBV2; cdr3_aa: CASSVTGYTGEQYF
j_call: TRBJ2-1; v_call: TRBV7-2; cdr3_aa: CASSADRGLYNEQFF
j_call: TRBJ1-5; v_call: TRBV30; cdr3_aa: CAWSGLYSNQPQHF
j_call: TRBJ1-6; v_call: TRBV6-5; cdr3_aa: CASSTTGNSPLHF
j_call: TRBJ1-4; v_call: TRBV27; cdr3_aa: CASRAGLANEKLFF
j_call: TRBJ2-3; v_call: TRBV4-1; cdr3_aa: CASSQDLAGAGTDTQYF
j_call: TRBJ1-6; v_call: TRBV5-4; cdr3_aa: CASSPDRSSYNSPLHF
j_call: TRBJ2-7; v_call: TRBV18; cdr3_aa: CASSPRTSGGAYEQYF
j_call: TRBJ1-2; v_call: TRBV29-1; cdr3_aa: CSVTSTGNYGYTF
j_call: TRBJ2-7; v_call: TRBV9; cdr3_aa: CASSSGQGYEQYF
j_call: TRBJ1-2; v_call: TRBV7-9; cdr3_aa: CASSLEQGQYGYTF
j_call: TRBJ2-7; v_call: TRBV7-2; cdr3_aa: CASSLYSRGEQYF
j_call: TRBJ1-2; v_call: TRBV6-4; cdr3_aa: CASSNRGDYGYTF
j_call: TRBJ2-7; v_call: TRBV6-1; cdr3_aa: CASDTGTGFSYEQYF
j_call: TRBJ2-5; v_call: TRBV27; cdr3_aa: CASSHGETQYF
j_call: TRBJ2-7; v_call: TRBV5-6; cdr3_aa: CASSLGRGGTYEQYF
j_call: TRBJ2-3; v_call: TRBV11-2; cdr3_aa: CASSSIRGGRTDTQYF
j_call: TRBJ2-2; v_call: TRBV5-1; cdr3_aa: CASSRGTGGTGELFF
j_call: TRBJ2-5; v_call: TRBV19; cdr3_aa: CASSIMGAVQETQYF
j_call: TRBJ2-7; v_call: TRBV9; cdr3_aa: CASSVSGERVGEQYF
j_call: TRBJ1-6; v_call: TRBV19; cdr3_aa: CASSIDGSYNSPLHF
j_call: TRBJ1-1; v_call: TRBV28; cdr3_aa: CASSRQVNTEAFF
j_call: TRBJ1-2; v_call: TRBV6-1; cdr3_aa: CATGANYGYTF
j_call: TRBJ2-2; v_call: TRBV6-6; cdr3_aa: CASTPGRGRFGELFF
j_call: TRBJ1-5; v_call: TRBV28; cdr3_aa: CASSLGRGNQPQHF
j_call: TRBJ2-5; v_call: TRBV7-6; cdr3_aa: CASSLVQETQYF
j_call: TRBJ2-1; v_call: TRBV4-2; cdr3_aa: CASSPGEPGQAYNEQFF